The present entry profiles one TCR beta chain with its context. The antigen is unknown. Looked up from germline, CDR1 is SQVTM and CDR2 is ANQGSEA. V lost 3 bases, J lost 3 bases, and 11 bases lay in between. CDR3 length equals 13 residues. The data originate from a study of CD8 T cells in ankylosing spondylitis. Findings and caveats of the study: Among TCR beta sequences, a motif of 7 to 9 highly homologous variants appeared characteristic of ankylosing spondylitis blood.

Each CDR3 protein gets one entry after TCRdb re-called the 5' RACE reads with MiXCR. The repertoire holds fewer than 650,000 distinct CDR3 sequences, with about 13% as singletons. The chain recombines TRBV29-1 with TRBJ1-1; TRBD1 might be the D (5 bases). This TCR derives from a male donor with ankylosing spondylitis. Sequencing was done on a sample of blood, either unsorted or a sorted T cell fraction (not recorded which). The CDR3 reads CSVDVGRDTEAFF. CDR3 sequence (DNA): TGCAGCGTTGACGTAGGCAGGGACACTGAAGCTTTCTTT.